These 20 T cell receptor beta chains originate from one sample sequenced in a study of blood T cell repertoires in COVID-19. Only in-frame clones appear in the TCRdb table, and some are missing; sequencing was by immunoSEQ multiplex PCR. This table holds nearly 250,000 clones, 86% found once. The specimen sequenced was peripheral blood. These receptors were collected from an elderly woman with COVID-19, enrolled during active disease.

This clone came up once. The chain has TRBV10-3 and TRBJ1-2, with 9 bases identical to TRBD1. Germline V gives CDR1 ENHRY, CDR2 SYGVKD. Germline trimming cut 0 bases from V and 5 bases from J; bases unmatched to any gene: 7. This CDR3 is built from 16 residues. The CDR3 here is CAISESGQGTDYGYTF. The CDR3 coding sequence is TGTGCCATCAGTGAGTCAGGACAGGGGACTGATTATGGCTACACCTTC.

In this sample, this clone turned up a few times. The chain recombines TRBV4-2 with TRBJ2-4, with D possibly TRBD2 on 5 matching bases. V was clipped by 2 bases and J by 9 bases, with 11 bases between them. Germline CDR1 reads LGHNA; CDR2 reads YNFKEQ. The CDR3 length is 13 residues. As DNA, the CDR3 is TGTGCCAGCAGCCAAAGGGAGCTGTCCATTCAGTACTTC. Amino acid sequence: CASSQRELSIQYF.

The V call is TRBV4-3, the J call TRBJ2-2, with D perhaps matching TRBD1 (6 bases). The CDR3 covers 17 residues. The germline V gene encodes CDR1 LGHNA and CDR2 YSLEER. V was trimmed by 1 base and J by 3 bases, leaving 15 bases between them. DNA for the CDR3: TGCGCCAGCAGCCAAGGGGTGGGGGCAGGCTACACCGGGGAGCTGTTTTTT. Encoded protein: CASSQGVGAGYTGELFF.

The chain joins TRBV24-1 to TRBJ2-3; 7 bases fit TRBD2. The CDR3 sequence is 15 residues long. V shed 3 bases and J 0 bases; nucleotides not matched to a gene: 2. Per germline, CDR1 KGHDR and CDR2 SFDVKD. Here the CDR3 reads CATSDSGDSTDTQYF. The CDR3 nucleotides are TGTGCCACCAGTGATAGCGGGGATAGCACAGATACGCAGTATTTT.

V and J are TRBV18 and TRBJ2-7; D possibly corresponds to TRBD2 (7 bases). Germline V lookup: CDR1 KGHSH, CDR2 LQKENI. The length of the CDR3 is 14 residues. V gave up 4 bases and J gave up 2 bases, with 12 bases separating them. The CDR3 reads CASSLGGATYEQYF. CDR3 in DNA: TGTGCCAGCTCACTTGGGGGGGCTACCTACGAGCAGTACTTC.

The chain couples TRBV6-2 or TRBV6-3 to TRBJ1-1, with D possibly matching TRBD1 (5 bases). With 4 bases removed from V and 3 bases from J, the gap between germline ends came to 15 bases. CDR3 length: 15 residues. Germline-derived CDR1 and CDR2 are MNHEY and SVGEGT. CDR3 amino acids: CASSSGGGDYTEAFF. The DNA for the CDR3 is TGTGCCAGCAGTTCGGGGGGTGGAGATTACACTGAAGCTTTCTTT.

The CDR3 loop is CASSFLSTDTQYF. CDR3 nucleotides: TGTGCCAGCAGCTTTCTGAGCACAGATACGCAGTATTTT. V gene TRBV7-9 combines with J gene TRBJ2-3, with D unresolved. V was cut by 3 bases and J by 0 bases, with 4 bases left in between. This CDR3 region has 13 residues. Germline assignment: CDR1 SEHNR and CDR2 FQNEAQ (reference sequence).

V is TRBV18 and J is TRBJ1-6; no clear D gene. The germline CDR1 and CDR2 sequences are KGHSH and LQKENI. This CDR3 is 13 amino acids long. Trimming shortened V by 3 bases and J by 18 bases, and 18 bases separated the two germline ends. The CDR3 is CASSPTAGTQPHF. The CDR3 nucleotides are TGTGCCAGCTCACCCACTGCAGGTACGCAGCCCCACTTT.

The chain joins TRBV5-4 to TRBJ2-5, with a tentative D call TRBD1 (7 bases). This CDR3 contains 13 residues. Germline-derived CDR1 and CDR2 are SGHNT and YYREEE (reference sequence). V was pared by 4 bases and J by 4 bases, with 11 bases between. The CDR3 loop reads CASSGQEGETQYF. The CDR3, as DNA: TGTGCCAGCAGCGGACAGGAGGGAGAGACCCAGTACTTC. Variable domain in full (rest from reference TRBV5-4 and TRBJ2-5): ETGVTQSPTHLIKTRGQQVTLRCSSQSGHNTVSWYQQALGQGPQFIFQYYREEENGRGNFPPRFSGLQFPNYSSELNVNALELDDSALYLCASSGQEGETQYFGPGTRLLVL.

In DNA, the CDR3 is TGCGCCAGCAGCCAAGCCCCCCGGTCAAGGGGGACAGTCTCGAACACCGGGGAGCTGTTTTTT. Encoded protein: CASSQAPRSRGTVSNTGELFF. This chain uses TRBV4-3 with TRBJ2-2; TRBD1 agrees at 7 bases. This CDR3 region has 21 residues. Germline CDR1 reads LGHNA; CDR2 reads YSLEER. Losses at the gene ends were 1 base for V and 0 bases for J; bases not matched to a gene: 17.

The chain carries TRBV6-2 or TRBV6-3 and TRBJ2-3, with a weak D call TRBD1 (6 bases). V was trimmed by 2 bases and J by 6 bases, leaving 21 bases between them. From germline, CDR1 is MNHEY and CDR2 SVGEGT. The CDR3 sequence is 17 residues long. The CDR3 sequence: CASSYVLSGQFVDTQYF. The CDR3 nucleotides are TGTGCCAGCAGTTACGTCCTAAGTGGACAGTTCGTGGATACGCAGTATTTT.

The chain is built from TRBV9 and TRBJ2-7; TRBD1 matches at 9 bases. The CDR3 is made up of 15 amino acids. Germline V gives CDR1 SGDLS, CDR2 YYNGEE. The ends lost 0 bases at V and 3 bases at J; junction bases unmatched: 4. The CDR3 DNA reads TGTGCCAGCAGCGTAGAGGGACAGGGCTACTACGAGCAGTACTTC. Its protein product is CASSVEGQGYYEQYF.

V and J are TRBV6-7 and TRBJ2-2, with 9 positions matching TRBD2. TRBV6-7 belongs to the ORF category, with a function that is uncertain. The CDR3 is 16 residues long. The ends lost 5 bases at V and 3 bases at J; junction bases unmatched: 7. As DNA, the CDR3 is TGTGCCAGCAGTGGGTTAGCGGGGGAGGACACCGGGGAGCTGTTTTTT. Amino acid sequence: CASSGLAGEDTGELFF.

The V call is TRBV5-8, the J call TRBJ1-4; a weak D match, TRBD1 (6 bases). Trimming removed 4 bases at V and 4 bases at J, with 17 bases between. The CDR3 runs to 16 residues. Germline CDR1 SGHTS, CDR2 YDEGEE. CDR3 nucleotides: TGTGCCAGCAGCCCCGAGTATGGACAGAGTAATGAAAAACTGTTTTTT. Amino acids: CASSPEYGQSNEKLFF.

The chain joins TRBV30 to TRBJ2-2, with D perhaps matching TRBD1 (5 bases). The CDR3 runs to 12 residues. In germline, CDR1 is GTSNPN, CDR2 SVGIG (reference sequence). V lost 4 bases, J lost 6 bases, and 9 bases lay in between. The CDR3 region has the DNA TGTGCCTGGAAGGGGTTTGCCGGGGAGCTGTTTTTT. Protein: CAWKGFAGELFF.

The chain employs TRBV4-3 and TRBJ2-6; tentatively, D is TRBD1 (5 bases). CDR1 and CDR2 (germline): LGHNA, YSLEER. The V end was cut by 0 bases, the J end by 1 base, with 13 bases between. The CDR3 covers 18 residues. In nucleotides, the CDR3 is TGCGCCAGCAGCCAAGATCTAGGGGTGGGTTCTGGGGCCAACGTCCTGACTTTC. The encoded protein is CASSQDLGVGSGANVLTF.

The rearrangement links TRBV20-1 to TRBJ2-1; 9 bases agree with TRBD2. V trimming: 3 bases; J trimming: 15 bases; junction bases outside the gene matches: 12. The CDR3 sequence is 13 residues long. Germline values: CDR1 DFQATT, CDR2 SNEGSKA (reference sequence). CDR3 sequence: CSASRSGGIIAFF. CDR3 sequence (DNA): TGCAGTGCTAGTAGGAGCGGGGGGATCATAGCGTTCTTC.

The rearrangement joins TRBV5-4 to TRBJ2-3; TRBD1 agrees at 10 bases. Germline lookup yields CDR1 SGHNT and CDR2 YYREEE (reference sequence). The V and J ends lost 4 bases and 5 bases, in that order; junction bases with no gene match: 1. This CDR3 is 13 amino acids long. The CDR3 loop reads CASSRTGGDTQYF. For the CDR3, the DNA is TGTGCCAGCAGCCGGACAGGGGGAGATACGCAGTATTTT.

The V call is TRBV6-6, the J call TRBJ1-5; D perhaps matches TRBD1 (5 bases). The CDR3 length is 14 residues. CDR1 is MNHNY, CDR2 SVGAGI, per germline (reference sequence). Trimming stripped 6 bases from V and 0 bases from J, with 9 bases between. Here the CDR3 DNA reads TGTGCCAGCAGGGACACCAATAGCAATCAGCCCCAGCATTTT. As protein: CASRDTNSNQPQHF.

The chain links TRBV6-1 to TRBJ2-3; 9 bases are a match to TRBD2. CDR3 length: 14 residues. The germline gives CDR1 MNHNS, CDR2 SASEGT. Losses at the gene ends were 1 base for V and 4 bases for J; bases not matched to a gene: 0. The CDR3 loop reads CASSEGTSADTQYF. The CDR3 coding sequence is TGTGCCAGCAGTGAAGGGACTAGCGCAGATACGCAGTATTTT.